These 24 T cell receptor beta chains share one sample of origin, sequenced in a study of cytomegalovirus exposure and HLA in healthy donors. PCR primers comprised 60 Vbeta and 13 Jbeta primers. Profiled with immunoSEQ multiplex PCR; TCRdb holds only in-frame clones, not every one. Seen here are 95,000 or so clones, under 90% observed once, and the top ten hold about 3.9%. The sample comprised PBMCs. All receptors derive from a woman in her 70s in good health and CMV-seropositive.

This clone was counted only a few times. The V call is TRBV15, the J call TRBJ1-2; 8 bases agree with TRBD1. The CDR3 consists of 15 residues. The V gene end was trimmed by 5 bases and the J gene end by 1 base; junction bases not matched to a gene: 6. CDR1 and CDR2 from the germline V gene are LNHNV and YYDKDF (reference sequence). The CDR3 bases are TGTGCCACCAGCTTCCGGACAGGGATTAACTATGGCTACACCTTC. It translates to CATSFRTGINYGYTF.

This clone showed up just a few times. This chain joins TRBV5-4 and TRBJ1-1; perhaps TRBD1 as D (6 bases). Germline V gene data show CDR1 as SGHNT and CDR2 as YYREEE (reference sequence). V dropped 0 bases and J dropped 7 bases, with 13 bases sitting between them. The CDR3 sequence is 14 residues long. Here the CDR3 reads CASSLEGQGREAFF. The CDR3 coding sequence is TGTGCCAGCAGCTTGGAGGGTCAGGGGCGTGAAGCTTTCTTT.

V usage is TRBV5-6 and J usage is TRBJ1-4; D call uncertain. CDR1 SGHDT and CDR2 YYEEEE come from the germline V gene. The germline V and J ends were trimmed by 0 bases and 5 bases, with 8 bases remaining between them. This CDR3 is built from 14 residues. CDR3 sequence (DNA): TGTGCCAGCAGCTTGGCAGGACTCAATGAAAAACTGTTTTTT. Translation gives CASSLAGLNEKLFF. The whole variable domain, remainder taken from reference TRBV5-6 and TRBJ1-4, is DAGVTQSPTHLIKTRGQQVTLRCSPKSGHDTVSWYQQALGQGPQFIFQYYEEEERQRGNFPDRFSGHQFPNYSSELNVNALLLGDSALYLCASSLAGLNEKLFFGSGTQLSVL.

The CDR3: CASSDATNEKLFF. The CDR3 DNA reads TGTGCCAGCAGTGACGCAACTAATGAAAAACTGTTTTTT. The chain couples TRBV6-1 to TRBJ1-4; D gene ambiguous. Trimming stripped 3 bases from V and 0 bases from J, with 2 bases between. The germline V gene has CDR1 MNHNS and CDR2 SASEGT. This CDR3 has 13 amino acids.

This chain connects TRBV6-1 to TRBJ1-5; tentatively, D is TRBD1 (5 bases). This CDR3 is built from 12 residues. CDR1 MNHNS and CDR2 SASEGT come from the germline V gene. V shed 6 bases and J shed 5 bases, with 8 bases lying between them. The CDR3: CASREGHQPQHF. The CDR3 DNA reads TGTGCCAGCAGGGAGGGGCATCAGCCCCAGCATTTT.

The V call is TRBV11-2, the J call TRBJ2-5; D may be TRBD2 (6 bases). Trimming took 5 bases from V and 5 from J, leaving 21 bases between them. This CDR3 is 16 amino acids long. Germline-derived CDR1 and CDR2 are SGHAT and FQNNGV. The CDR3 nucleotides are TGTGCCAGCAGCGTCTCCCAGGGAGGAGGTTTGGAGACCCAGTACTTC. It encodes CASSVSQGGGLETQYF.

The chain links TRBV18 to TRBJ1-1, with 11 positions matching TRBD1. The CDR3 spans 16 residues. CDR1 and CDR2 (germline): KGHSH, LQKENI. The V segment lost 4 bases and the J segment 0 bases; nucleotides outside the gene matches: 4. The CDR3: CASSRTGGPMNTEAFF. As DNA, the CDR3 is TGTGCCAGCTCACGGACAGGGGGCCCAATGAACACTGAAGCTTTCTTT.

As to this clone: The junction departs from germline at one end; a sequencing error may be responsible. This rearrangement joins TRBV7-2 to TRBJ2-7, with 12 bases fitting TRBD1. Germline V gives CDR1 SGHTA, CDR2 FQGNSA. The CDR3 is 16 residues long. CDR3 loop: CASSFQGQGAGYERYF. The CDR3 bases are TGTGCCAGCAGCTTCCAGGGACAGGGGGCGGGATACGAGCGGTACTTC.

DNA of the CDR3: TGTGCCAGCAGCGGCTGGGAGAACGGGGAGCTGTTTTTT. Protein sequence: CASSGWENGELFF. This rearrangement joins TRBV9 to TRBJ2-2, with D maybe TRBD2 (5 bases). Germline V gives CDR1 SGDLS, CDR2 YYNGEE. The CDR3 has 13 residues. Trimming pared 3 bases from V and 7 bases from J, leaving 10 bases between.

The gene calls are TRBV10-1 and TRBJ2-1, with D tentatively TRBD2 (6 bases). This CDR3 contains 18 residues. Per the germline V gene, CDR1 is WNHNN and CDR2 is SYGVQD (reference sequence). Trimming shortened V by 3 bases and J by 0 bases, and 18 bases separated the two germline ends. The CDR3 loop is CASSDGGDPRSSYNEQFF. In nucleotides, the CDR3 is TGCGCCAGCAGTGACGGAGGGGACCCTCGAAGCTCCTACAATGAGCAGTTCTTC.

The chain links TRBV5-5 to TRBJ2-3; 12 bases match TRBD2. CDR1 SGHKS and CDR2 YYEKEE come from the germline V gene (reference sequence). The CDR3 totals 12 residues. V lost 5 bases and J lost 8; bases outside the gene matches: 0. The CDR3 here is CASRLAGGTQYF. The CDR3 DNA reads TGTGCCAGCAGACTAGCGGGAGGTACGCAGTATTTT.

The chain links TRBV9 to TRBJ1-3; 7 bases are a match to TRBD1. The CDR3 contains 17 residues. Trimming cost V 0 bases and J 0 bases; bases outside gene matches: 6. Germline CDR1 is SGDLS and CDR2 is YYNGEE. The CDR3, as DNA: TGTGCCAGCAGCGTAGGGGGGACAGCGAACTCTGGAAACACCATATATTTT. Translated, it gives CASSVGGTANSGNTIYF.

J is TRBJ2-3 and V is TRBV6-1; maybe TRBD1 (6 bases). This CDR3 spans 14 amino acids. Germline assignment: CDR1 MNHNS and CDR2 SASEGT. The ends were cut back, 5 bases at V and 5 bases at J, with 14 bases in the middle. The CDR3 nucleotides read TGTGCCAGCAGTCTCGGTCAGGGGCTAGATACGCAGTATTTT. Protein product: CASSLGQGLDTQYF.

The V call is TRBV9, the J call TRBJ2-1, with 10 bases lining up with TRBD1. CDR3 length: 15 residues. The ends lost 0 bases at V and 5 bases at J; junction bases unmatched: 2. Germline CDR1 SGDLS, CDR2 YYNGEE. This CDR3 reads CASSVDGTGDNEQFF. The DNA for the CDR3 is TGTGCCAGCAGCGTAGACGGGACAGGGGACAATGAGCAGTTCTTC.

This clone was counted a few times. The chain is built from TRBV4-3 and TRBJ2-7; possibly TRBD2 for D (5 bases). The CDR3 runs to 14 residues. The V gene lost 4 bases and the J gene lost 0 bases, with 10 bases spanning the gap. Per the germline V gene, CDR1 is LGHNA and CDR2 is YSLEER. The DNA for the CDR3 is TGCGCCAGCAGCCGGGAGACAAACTCCTACGAGCAGTACTTC. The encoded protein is CASSRETNSYEQYF.

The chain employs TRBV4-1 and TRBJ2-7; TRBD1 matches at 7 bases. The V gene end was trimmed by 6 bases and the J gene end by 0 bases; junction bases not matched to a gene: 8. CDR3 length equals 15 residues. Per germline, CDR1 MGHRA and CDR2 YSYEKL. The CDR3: CASRDTGTASYEQYF. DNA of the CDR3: TGCGCCAGCAGGGACACCGGGACAGCCTCCTACGAGCAGTACTTC.

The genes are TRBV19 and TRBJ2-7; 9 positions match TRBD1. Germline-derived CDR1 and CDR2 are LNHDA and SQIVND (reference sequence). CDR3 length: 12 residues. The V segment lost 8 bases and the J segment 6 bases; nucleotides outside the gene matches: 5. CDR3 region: CASGTGISEQYF. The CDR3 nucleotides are TGTGCCAGTGGGACAGGGATCTCCGAGCAGTACTTC.

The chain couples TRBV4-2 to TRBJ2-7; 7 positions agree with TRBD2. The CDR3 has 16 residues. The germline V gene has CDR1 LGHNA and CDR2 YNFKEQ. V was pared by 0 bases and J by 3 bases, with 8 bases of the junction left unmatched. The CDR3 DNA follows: TGTGCCAGCAGCCAAGATCTAGTAGGCGGGAGCTACGAGCAGTACTTC. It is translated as CASSQDLVGGSYEQYF.

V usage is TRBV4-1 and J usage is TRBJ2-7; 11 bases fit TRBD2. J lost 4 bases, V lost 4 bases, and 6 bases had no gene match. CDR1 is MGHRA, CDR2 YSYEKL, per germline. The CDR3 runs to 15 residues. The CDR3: CASSRSGRDGYEQYF. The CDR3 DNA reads TGCGCCAGCAGCCGTAGCGGGAGGGACGGATACGAGCAGTACTTC.

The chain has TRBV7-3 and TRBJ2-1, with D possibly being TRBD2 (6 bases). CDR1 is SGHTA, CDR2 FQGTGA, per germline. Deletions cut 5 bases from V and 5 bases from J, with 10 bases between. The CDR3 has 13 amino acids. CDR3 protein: CASSPGLNNEQFF. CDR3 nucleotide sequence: TGTGCCAGCAGCCCGGGACTTAACAATGAGCAGTTCTTC. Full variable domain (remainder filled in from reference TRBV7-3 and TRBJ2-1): GAGVSQTPSNKVTEKGKYVELRCDPISGHTALYWYRQSLGQGPEFLIYFQGTGAADDSGLPNDRFFAVRPEGSVSTLKIQRTERGDSAVYLCASSPGLNNEQFFGPGTRLTVL.

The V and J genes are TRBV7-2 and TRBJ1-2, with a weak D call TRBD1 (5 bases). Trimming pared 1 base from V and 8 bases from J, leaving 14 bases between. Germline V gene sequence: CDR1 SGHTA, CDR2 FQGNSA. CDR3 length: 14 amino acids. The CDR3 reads CASSLGRGYEGYTF. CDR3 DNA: TGTGCCAGCAGCTTAGGAAGGGGTTATGAGGGCTACACCTTC.

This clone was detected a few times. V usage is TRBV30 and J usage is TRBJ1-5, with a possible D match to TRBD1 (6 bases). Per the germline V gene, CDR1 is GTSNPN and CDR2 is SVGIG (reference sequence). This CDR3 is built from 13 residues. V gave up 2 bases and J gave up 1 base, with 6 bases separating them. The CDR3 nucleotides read TGTGCCTGGAGTCAGGGGAGCAATCAGCCCCAGCATTTT. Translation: CAWSQGSNQPQHF.

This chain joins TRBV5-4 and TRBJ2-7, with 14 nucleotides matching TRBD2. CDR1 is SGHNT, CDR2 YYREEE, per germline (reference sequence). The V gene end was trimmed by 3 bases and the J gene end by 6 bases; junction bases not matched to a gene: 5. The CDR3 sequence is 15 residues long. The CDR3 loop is CASSSSTSGRGEQYF. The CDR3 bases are TGTGCCAGCAGCTCTTCGACTAGCGGGAGGGGCGAGCAGTACTTC.

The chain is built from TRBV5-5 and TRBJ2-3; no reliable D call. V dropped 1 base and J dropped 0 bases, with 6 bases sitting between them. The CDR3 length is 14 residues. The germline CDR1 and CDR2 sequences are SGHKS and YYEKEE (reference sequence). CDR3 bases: TGTGCCAGCAGCTTGATACGGAGCACAGATACGCAGTATTTT. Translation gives CASSLIRSTDTQYF.